Detailed here is one T cell receptor (beta chain). This sample was included in a study of control samples from healthy donors and cancer patients. The CDR3 contains 14 residues. Germline assignment: CDR1 ENHRY and CDR2 SYGVKD. The ends were cut back, 8 bases at V and 0 bases at J, with 11 bases in the middle. Method: immunoSEQ multiplex PCR; TCRdb's copy keeps in-frame clones and lacks some. The data hold 95,000 to 100,000 clones, with 75% to 90% observed a single time. The TCR originated in a man between 25 and 39 years old in good health. The sequencing input was blood. The chain couples TRBV10-3 to TRBJ1-3, with D perhaps matching TRBD1 (5 bases). The CDR3 spells CAIAMGVSGNTIYF. CDR3 nucleotide sequence: TGTGCCATCGCGATGGGGGTCTCTGGAAACACCATATATTTT.